These 2 T cell receptor beta chains share one sample of origin, sequenced in a study of cytomegalovirus exposure and HLA in healthy donors. The PCR was carried out with 60 Vbeta primers and 13 Jbeta primers. Sequencing used immunoSEQ multiplex PCR; TCRdb keeps in-frame clones, though not all of them. The table lists 100,000 to 150,000 clones, approximately 75% of them singletons. Sequenced input: PBMCs. These receptor sequences come from a young man in good health and CMV-seronegative.

The rearrangement joins TRBV6-5 to TRBJ2-1, with 11 positions matching TRBD2. CDR1 is MNHEY and CDR2 is SVGAGI in the germline V gene. The CDR3 contains 15 residues. The V segment lost 2 bases and the J segment 6 bases; nucleotides outside the gene matches: 3. As DNA, the CDR3 is TGTGCCAGCAGTTACGGGACTAGCGGCTTCAATGAGCAGTTCTTC. Protein: CASSYGTSGFNEQFF.

The J gene is TRBJ2-3, the V gene TRBV7-9; TRBD2 matches at 11 bases. The CDR3 has 19 amino acids. The germline gives CDR1 SEHNR, CDR2 FQNEAQ (reference sequence). The trim removed 0 bases at V and 1 base at J, leaving 9 bases unmatched. For the CDR3, the DNA is TGTGCCAGCAGCTTAGCGATGCTAGCGGGGGGAGTAGGCACAGATACGCAGTATTTT. Its translation is CASSLAMLAGGVGTDTQYF.